This TCR beta chain is from a study of TIL therapy for anti-PD-1-resistant metastatic lung cancer. Described time point: pre-treatment sample, taken before nivolumab and TIL therapy. Sequencing used immunoSEQ v3. Each library reached 1.5 million to 2.5 million read pairs, or about 5-6.5 million at deep level. Generated by immunoSEQ multiplex PCR, the TCRdb table keeps only in-frame clones and is missing some. This table has about 49,000 clones, around 80% appearing once. This TCR was recovered from a man between 65 and 85 years old with non-small cell lung cancer. The source material was blood, sampled at baseline.

CDR3 nucleotides: TGTGCCAGCAGCCAAAGCGGACAACCAACATCCTACGAGCAGTACTTC. Translation gives CASSQSGQPTSYEQYF. This chain connects TRBV14 to TRBJ2-7; D tentatively reads TRBD1 or TRBD2 (5 bases each). There are 16 residues in the CDR3. The V end was cut by 2 bases, the J end by 1 base, with 15 bases between. CDR1 SGHDN and CDR2 FVKESK come from the germline V gene.